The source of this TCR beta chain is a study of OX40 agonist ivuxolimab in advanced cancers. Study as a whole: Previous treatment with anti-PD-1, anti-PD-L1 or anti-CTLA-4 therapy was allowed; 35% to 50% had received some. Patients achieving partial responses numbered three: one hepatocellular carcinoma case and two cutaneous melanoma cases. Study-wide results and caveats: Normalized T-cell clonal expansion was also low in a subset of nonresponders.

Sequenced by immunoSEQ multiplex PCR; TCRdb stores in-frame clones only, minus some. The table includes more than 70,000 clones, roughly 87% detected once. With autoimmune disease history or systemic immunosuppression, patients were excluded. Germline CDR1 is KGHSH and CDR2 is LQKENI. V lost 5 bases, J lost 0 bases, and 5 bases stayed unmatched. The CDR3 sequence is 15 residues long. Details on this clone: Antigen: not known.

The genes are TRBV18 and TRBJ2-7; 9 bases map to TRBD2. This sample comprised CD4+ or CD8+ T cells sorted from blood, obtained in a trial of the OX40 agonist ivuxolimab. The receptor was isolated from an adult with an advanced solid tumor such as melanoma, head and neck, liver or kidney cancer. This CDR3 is CASSLNSGSSYEQYF. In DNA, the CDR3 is TGTGCCAGCTCATTGAATAGCGGGAGCTCCTACGAGCAGTACTTC.